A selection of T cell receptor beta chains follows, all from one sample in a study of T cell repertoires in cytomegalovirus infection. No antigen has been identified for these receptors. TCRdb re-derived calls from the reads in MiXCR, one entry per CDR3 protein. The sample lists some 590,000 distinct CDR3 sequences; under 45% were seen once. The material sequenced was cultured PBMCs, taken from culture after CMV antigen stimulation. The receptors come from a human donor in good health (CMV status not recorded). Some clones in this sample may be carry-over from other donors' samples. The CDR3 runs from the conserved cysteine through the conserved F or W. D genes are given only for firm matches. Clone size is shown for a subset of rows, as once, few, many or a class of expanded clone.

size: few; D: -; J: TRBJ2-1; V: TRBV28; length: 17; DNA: TGTGCCAGCAGTGAACGCCTTTGGGCTAGGTCCTACAATGAGCAGTTCTTC; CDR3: CASSERLWARSYNEQFF
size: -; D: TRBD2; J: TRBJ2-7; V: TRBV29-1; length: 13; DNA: TGCAGCGTTGGGACTAGCGGGTCCTACGAGCAGTACTTC; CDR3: CSVGTSGSYEQYF
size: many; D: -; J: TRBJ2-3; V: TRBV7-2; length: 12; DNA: TGTGCCAGCAGTTCCGGGGGTGATACGCAGTATTTT; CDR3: CASSSGGDTQYF
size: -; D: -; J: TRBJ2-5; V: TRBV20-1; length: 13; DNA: TGCAGTGCTAGCAGGACAGTTAAAGAGACCCAGTACTTC; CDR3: CSASRTVKETQYF
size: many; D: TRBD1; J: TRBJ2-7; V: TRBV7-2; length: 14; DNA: TGTGCCAGCAGCTCGGGACAGGCCAACTACGAGCAGTACTTC; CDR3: CASSSGQANYEQYF
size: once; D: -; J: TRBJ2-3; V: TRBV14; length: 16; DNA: TGTGCCAGCAGCCAAATGACTAGTGCAAGCACAGATACGCAGTATTTT; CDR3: CASSQMTSASTDTQYF
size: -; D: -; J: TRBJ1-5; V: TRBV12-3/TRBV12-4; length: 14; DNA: TGTGCCAGCAGTTTTGGTGCAGGGAATCAGCCCCAGCATTTT; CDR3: CASSFGAGNQPQHF
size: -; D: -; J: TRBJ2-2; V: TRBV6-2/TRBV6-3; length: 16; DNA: TGTGCCAGCAGTTATTCCAGGGCTTCGAACACCGGGGAGCTGTTTTTT; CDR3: CASSYSRASNTGELFF
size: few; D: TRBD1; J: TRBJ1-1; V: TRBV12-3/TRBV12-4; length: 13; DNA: TGTGCCAGCAGTTTGCGGACAGGCACTGAAGCTTTCTTT; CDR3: CASSLRTGTEAFF
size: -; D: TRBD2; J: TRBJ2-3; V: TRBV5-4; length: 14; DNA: TGTGCCAGCAGCACCCCGGGGGAGGGAGATACGCAGTATTTT; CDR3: CASSTPGEGDTQYF
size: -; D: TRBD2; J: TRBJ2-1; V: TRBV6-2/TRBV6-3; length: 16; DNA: TGTGCCAGCAGTGGCCCATCCGGGACTAGCTTAAATGAGCAGTTCTTC; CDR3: CASSGPSGTSLNEQFF
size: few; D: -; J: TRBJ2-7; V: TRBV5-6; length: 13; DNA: TGTGCCAGCAGCTTTGTGGCAGGGAGTGAGCAGTACTTC; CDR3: CASSFVAGSEQYF
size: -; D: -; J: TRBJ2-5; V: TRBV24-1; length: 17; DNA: TGTGCCACCAGTGATTTGCCCCAGTTGGGGCTGGAAGAGACCCAGTACTTC; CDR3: CATSDLPQLGLEETQYF
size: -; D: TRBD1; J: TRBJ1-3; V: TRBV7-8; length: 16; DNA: TGTGCCAGCAGCCGTAGGGACAGCTTCTCTGGAAACACCATATATTTT; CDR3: CASSRRDSFSGNTIYF
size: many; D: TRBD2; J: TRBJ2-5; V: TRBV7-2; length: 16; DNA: TGTGCCAGCAGCTTAGTGTCTAGCGGGGATCAAGAGACCCAGTACTTC; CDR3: CASSLVSSGDQETQYF
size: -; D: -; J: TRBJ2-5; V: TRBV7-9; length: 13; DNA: TGTGCCAGCAGCTTGGCTCACTCCTGGACCCAGTACTTC; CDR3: CASSLAHSWTQYF
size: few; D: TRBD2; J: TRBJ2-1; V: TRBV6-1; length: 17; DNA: TGTGCCAGCGGCGGGACTAGCGGGGGGGTGGCCTACAATGAGCAGTTCTTC; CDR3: CASGGTSGGVAYNEQFF
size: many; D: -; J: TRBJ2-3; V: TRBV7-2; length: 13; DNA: TGTGCCAGCAGCTTAACCGCAGGAGATACGCAGTATTTT; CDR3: CASSLTAGDTQYF
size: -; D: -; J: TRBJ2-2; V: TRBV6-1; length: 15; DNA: TGTGCCAGCAGTGCCCGAAGGGGCGCCACCGGGGAGCTGTTTTTT; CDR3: CASSARRGATGELFF
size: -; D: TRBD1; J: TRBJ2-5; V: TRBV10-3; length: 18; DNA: TGTGCCATCAGTGATTACCGACCCGGGACAGGGCCCCCTGGGACCCAGTACTTC; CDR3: CAISDYRPGTGPPGTQYF
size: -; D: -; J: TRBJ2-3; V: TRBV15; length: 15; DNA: TGTGCCACCAGCAGAGATCCCGGGACCACAGATACGCAGTATTTT; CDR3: CATSRDPGTTDTQYF
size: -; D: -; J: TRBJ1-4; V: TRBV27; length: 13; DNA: TGTGCCAGCAGTTTACTCAGAAATGAAAAACTGTTTTTT; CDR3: CASSLLRNEKLFF
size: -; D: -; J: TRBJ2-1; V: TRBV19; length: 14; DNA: TGTGCCAGTAGTATAGGTAACCAGTACAATGAGCAGTTCTTC; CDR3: CASSIGNQYNEQFF
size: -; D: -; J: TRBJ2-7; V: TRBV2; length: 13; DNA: TGTGCCAGCAGTGGTGGGGATTCCTACGAGCAGTACTTC; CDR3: CASSGGDSYEQYF
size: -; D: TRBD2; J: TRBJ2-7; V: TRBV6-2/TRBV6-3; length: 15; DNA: TGTGCCAGCCGACTCGGGGCTAGCGGGCGCTACGAGCAGTACTTC; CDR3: CASRLGASGRYEQYF
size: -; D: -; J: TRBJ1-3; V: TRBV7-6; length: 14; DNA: TGTGCCAGCAGCTCTTCCAGGGTGGGAAACACCATATATTTT; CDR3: CASSSSRVGNTIYF
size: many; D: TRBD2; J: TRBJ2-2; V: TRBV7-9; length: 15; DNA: TGTGCCAGCAGCTTAAAGCGGGAGAACACCGGGGAGCTGTTTTTT; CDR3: CASSLKRENTGELFF
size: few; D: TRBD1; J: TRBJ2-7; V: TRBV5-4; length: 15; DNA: TGTGCCAGCAGCTCTCGACAGGGGCGTACCTACGAGCAGTACTTC; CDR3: CASSSRQGRTYEQYF
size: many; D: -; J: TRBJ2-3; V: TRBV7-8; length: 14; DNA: TGTGCCAGCAGCCCTGGGGGGGGCCCAGATACGCAGTATTTT; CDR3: CASSPGGGPDTQYF
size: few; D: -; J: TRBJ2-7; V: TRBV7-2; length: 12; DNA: TGTGCCAGCAGCTTAGGGTGGGACGAGCAGTACTTC; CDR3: CASSLGWDEQYF
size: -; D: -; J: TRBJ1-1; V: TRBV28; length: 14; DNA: TGTGCCAGCAGTTTAATGGCTATGAACACTGAAGCTTTCTTT; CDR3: CASSLMAMNTEAFF